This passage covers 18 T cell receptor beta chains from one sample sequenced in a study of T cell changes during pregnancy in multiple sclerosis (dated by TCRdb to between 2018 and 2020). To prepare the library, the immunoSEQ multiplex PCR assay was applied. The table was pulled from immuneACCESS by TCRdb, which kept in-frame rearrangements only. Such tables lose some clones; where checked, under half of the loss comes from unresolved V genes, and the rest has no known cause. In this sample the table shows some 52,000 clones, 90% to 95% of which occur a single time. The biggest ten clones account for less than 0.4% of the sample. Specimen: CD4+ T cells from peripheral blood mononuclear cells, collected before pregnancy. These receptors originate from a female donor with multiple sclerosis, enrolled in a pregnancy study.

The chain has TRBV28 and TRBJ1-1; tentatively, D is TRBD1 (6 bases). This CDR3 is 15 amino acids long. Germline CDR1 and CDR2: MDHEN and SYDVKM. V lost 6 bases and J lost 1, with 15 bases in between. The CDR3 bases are TGTGCCAGCAGCCCTCTGGGGGCGAGGAACACTGAAGCTTTCTTT. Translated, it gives CASSPLGARNTEAFF.

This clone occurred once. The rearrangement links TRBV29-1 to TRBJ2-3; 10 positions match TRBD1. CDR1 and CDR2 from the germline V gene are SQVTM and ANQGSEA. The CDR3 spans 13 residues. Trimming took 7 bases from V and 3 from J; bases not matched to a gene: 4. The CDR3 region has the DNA TGCAGCGCCGACAGGGGGCGGACAGATACGCAGTATTTT. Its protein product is CSADRGRTDTQYF.

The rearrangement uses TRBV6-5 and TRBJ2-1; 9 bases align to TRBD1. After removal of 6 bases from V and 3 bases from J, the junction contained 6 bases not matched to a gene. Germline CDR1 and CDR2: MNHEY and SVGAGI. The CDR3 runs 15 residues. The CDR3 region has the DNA TGTGCCAGCAGAGTCGGGACAGGGAACTACAATGAGCAGTTCTTC. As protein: CASRVGTGNYNEQFF.

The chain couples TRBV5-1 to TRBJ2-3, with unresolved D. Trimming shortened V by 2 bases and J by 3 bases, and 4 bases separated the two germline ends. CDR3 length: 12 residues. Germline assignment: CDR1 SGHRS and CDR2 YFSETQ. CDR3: CASSLQTDTQYF. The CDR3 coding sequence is TGCGCCAGCAGCTTACAGACAGATACGCAGTATTTT. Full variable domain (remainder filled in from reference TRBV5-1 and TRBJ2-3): KAGVTQTPRYLIKTRGQQVTLSCSPISGHRSVSWYQQTPGQGLQFLFEYFSETQRNKGNFPGRFSGRQFSNSRSEMNVSTLELGDSALYLCASSLQTDTQYFGPGTRLTVL.

DNA for the CDR3: TGTGCCAGTCATAGCGGGATTTCCTACAATGAGCAGTTCTTC. This codes for CASHSGISYNEQFF. The chain is built from TRBV6-6 and TRBJ2-1, with TRBD2 identical over 8 bases. The CDR3 spans 14 residues. V dropped 9 bases and J dropped 1; count of bases not matched to a gene: 5. Germline CDR1 and CDR2: MNHNY and SVGAGI (reference sequence).

The CDR3 loop is CASSDLANTGELFF. The DNA of the CDR3 is TGTGCCAGCAGTGATCTGGCCAACACCGGGGAGCTGTTTTTT. The chain links TRBV25-1 to TRBJ2-2; D ambiguous. Germline V gene sequence: CDR1 MGHDK, CDR2 SYGVNS. Trimming left V 3 bases short and J 2 bases short, with 7 bases between. CDR3 length equals 14 residues.

CDR3 loop: CASSLFHTDTQYF. The CDR3 nucleotides are TGTGCCAGCAGCTTGTTTCACACAGATACGCAGTATTTT. This chain joins TRBV5-6 and TRBJ2-3, with D uncertain. Germline V gene lookup returns CDR1 SGHDT and CDR2 YYEEEE. The CDR3 runs 13 residues. Deletions cut 1 base from V and 2 bases from J, with 5 bases between. Combining the CDR3 with reference TRBV5-6 and TRBJ2-3 gives the whole variable domain DAGVTQSPTHLIKTRGQQVTLRCSPKSGHDTVSWYQQALGQGPQFIFQYYEEEERQRGNFPDRFSGHQFPNYSSELNVNALLLGDSALYLCASSLFHTDTQYFGPGTRLTVL.

This CDR3 reads CASRQGARNNEQFF. CDR3 in DNA: TGTGCCAGTAGACAGGGGGCTAGGAACAATGAGCAGTTCTTC. J is TRBJ2-1 and V is TRBV11-2, with TRBD1 matching over 10 bases. CDR1 is SGHAT, CDR2 FQNNGV, per germline. V shed 9 bases and J 5 bases; nucleotides not matched to a gene: 7. This CDR3 spans 14 amino acids.

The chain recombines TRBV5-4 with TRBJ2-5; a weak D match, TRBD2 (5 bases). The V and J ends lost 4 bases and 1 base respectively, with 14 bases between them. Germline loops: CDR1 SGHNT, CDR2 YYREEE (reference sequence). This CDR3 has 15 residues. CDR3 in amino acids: CASSRAASGQETQYF. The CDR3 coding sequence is TGTGCCAGCAGCCGGGCGGCCAGCGGCCAAGAGACCCAGTACTTC.

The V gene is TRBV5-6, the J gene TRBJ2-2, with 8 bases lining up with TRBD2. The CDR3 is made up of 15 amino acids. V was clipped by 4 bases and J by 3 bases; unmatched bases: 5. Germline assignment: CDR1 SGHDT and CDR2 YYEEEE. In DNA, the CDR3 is TGTGCCAGCAGCCAGGGACTAGGAGACACCGGGGAGCTGTTTTTT. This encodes CASSQGLGDTGELFF.

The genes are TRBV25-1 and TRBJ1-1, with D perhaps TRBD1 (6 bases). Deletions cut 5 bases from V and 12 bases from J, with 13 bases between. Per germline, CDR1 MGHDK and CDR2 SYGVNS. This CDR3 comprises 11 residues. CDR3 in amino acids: CASSQGLGTFF. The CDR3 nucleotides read TGTGCCAGCAGTCAGGGGTTAGGTACTTTCTTT.

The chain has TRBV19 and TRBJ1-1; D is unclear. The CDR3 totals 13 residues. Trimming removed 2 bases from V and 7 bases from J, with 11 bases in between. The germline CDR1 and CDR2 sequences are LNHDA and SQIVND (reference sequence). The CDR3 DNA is TGTGCCAGTAGTATACCTGACAAATATGAAGCTTTCTTT. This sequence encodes CASSIPDKYEAFF.

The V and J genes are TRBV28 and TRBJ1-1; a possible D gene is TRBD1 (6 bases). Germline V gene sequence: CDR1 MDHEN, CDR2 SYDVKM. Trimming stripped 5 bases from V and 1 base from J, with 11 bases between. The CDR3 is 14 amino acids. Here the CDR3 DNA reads TGTGCCAGCAGTCCAGGGGACGGGAACACTGAAGCTTTCTTT. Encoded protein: CASSPGDGNTEAFF.

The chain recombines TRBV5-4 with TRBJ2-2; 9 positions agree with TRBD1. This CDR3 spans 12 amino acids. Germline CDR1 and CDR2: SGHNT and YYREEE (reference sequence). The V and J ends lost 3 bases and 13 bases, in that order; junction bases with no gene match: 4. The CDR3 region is CASSWGQGLLFF. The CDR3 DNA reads TGTGCCAGCAGCTGGGGACAGGGATTGCTGTTTTTT.

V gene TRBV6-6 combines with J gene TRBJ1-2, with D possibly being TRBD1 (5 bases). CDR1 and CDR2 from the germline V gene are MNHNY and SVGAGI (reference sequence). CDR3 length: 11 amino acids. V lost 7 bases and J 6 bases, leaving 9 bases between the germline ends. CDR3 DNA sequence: TGTGCCAGCACGGGAGGGGATGGCTACACCTTC. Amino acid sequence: CASTGGDGYTF.

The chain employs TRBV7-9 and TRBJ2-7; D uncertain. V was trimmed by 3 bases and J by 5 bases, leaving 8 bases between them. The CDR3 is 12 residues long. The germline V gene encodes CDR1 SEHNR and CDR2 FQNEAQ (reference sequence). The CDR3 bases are TGTGCCAGCAGCTTGGCCGTTAACGAGCAGTACTTC. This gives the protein CASSLAVNEQYF. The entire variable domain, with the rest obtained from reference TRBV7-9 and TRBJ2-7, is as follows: DTGVSQNPRHKITKRGQNVTFRCDPISEHNRLYWYRQTLGQGPEFLTYFQNEAQLEKSRLLSDRFSAERPKGSFSTLEIQRTEQGDSAMYLCASSLAVNEQYFGPGTRLTVT.

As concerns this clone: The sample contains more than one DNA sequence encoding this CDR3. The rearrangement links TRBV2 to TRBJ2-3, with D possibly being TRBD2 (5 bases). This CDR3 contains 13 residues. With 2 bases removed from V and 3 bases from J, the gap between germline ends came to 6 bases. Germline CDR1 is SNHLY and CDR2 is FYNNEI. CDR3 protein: CASSERGTDTQYF. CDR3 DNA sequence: TGTGCCAGCAGTGAACGCGGGACAGATACGCAGTATTTT.

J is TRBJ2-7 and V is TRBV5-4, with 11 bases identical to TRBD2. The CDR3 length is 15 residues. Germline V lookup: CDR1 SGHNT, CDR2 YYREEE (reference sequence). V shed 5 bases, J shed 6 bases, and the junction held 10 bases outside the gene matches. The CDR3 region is CASREELAGVGEQYF. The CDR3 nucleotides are TGTGCCAGCAGGGAGGAACTAGCGGGAGTAGGCGAGCAGTACTTC.